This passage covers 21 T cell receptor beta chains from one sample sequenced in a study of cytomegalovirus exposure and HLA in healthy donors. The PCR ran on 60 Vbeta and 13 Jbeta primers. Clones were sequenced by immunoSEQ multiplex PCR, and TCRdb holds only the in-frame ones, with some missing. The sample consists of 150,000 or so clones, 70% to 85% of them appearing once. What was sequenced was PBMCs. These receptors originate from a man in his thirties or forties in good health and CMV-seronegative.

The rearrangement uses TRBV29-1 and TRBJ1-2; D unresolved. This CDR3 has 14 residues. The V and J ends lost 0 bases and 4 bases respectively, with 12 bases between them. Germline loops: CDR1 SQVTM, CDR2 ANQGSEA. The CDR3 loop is CSVEERHRPYGYTF. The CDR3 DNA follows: TGCAGCGTTGAAGAGCGTCACAGACCCTATGGCTACACCTTC.

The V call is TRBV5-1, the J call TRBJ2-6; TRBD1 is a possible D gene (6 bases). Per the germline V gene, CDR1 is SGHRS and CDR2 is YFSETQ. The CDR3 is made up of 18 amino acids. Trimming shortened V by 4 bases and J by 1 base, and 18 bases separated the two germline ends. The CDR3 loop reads CASSPPQGILSGANVLTF. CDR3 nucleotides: TGCGCCAGCAGCCCCCCCCAGGGGATACTATCTGGGGCCAACGTCCTGACTTTC.

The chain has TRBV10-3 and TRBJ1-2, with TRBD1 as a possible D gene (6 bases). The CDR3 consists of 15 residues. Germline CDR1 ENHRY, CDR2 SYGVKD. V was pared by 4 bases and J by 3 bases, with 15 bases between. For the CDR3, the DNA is TGTGCCATCAGTGCGGGTGACAGGTTGGACTATGGCTACACCTTC. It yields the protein CAISAGDRLDYGYTF.

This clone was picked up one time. CDR3 sequence: CAISESPTGAQQSQYF. In nucleotides, the CDR3 is TGTGCCATCAGTGAGTCCCCAACAGGGGCCCAGCAATCGCAGTATTTT. The J gene is TRBJ2-3, the V gene TRBV10-3, with 7 nucleotides matching TRBD1. This CDR3 has 16 amino acids. Losses at the gene ends were 0 bases for V and 10 bases for J; bases not matched to a gene: 13. The germline CDR1 and CDR2 sequences are ENHRY and SYGVKD.

For the CDR3, the DNA is TGTGCCAGCAGCCCCGAAAGGGGCCGTCCCGAGCAGTACTTC. Its translation is CASSPERGRPEQYF. The rearrangement uses TRBV28 and TRBJ2-7; TRBD1 is a possible D gene (5 bases). Trimming took 6 bases from V and 6 from J, leaving 18 bases between them. Germline CDR1 MDHEN, CDR2 SYDVKM. This CDR3 region has 14 residues. Supplemented by reference TRBV28 and TRBJ2-7, the full variable domain reads DVKVTQSSRYLVKRTGEKVFLECVQDMDHENMFWYRQDPGLGLRLIYFSYDVKMKEKGDIPEGYSVSREKKERFSLILESASTNQTSMYLCASSPERGRPEQYFGPGTRLTVT.

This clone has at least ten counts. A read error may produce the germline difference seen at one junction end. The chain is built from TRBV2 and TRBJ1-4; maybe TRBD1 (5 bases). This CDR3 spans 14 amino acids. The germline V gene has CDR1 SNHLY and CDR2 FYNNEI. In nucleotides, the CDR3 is TGTGCCAGCCGTGAACAGGAGGGCGGTGAAAAACTGTTTTTT. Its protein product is CASREQEGGEKLFF.

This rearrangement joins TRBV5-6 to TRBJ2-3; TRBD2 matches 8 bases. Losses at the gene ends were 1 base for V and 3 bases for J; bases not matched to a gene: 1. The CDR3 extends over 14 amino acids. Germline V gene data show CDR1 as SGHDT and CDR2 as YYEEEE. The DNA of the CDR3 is TGTGCCAGCAGCTTGCGCGGGGGGACAGATACGCAGTATTTT. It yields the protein CASSLRGGTDTQYF.

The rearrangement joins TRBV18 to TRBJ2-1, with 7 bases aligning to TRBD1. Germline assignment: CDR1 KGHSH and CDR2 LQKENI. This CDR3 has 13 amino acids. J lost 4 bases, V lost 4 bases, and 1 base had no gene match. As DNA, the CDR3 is TGTGCCAGCTCACGGACAGGTTACAATGAGCAGTTCTTC. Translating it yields CASSRTGYNEQFF.

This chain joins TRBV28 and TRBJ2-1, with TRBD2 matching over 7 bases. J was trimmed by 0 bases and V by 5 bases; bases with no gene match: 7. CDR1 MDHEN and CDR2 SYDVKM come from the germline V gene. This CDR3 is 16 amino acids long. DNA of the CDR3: TGTGCCAGCAGTCGGTTCGGGGGGTTCTCCTACAATGAGCAGTTCTTC. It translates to CASSRFGGFSYNEQFF.

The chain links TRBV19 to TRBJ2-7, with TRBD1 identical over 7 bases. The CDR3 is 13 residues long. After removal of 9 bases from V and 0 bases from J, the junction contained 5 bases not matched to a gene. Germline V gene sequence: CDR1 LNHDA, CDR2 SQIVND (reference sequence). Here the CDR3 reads CASANRGSYEQYF. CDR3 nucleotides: TGTGCCAGCGCGAACAGGGGCTCCTACGAGCAGTACTTC.

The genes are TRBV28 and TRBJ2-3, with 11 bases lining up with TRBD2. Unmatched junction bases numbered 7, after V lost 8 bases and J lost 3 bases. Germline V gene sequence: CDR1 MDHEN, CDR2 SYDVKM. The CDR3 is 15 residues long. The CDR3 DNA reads TGTGCCAGCTACACTAGCGGGGGTCATACAGATACGCAGTATTTT. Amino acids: CASYTSGGHTDTQYF.

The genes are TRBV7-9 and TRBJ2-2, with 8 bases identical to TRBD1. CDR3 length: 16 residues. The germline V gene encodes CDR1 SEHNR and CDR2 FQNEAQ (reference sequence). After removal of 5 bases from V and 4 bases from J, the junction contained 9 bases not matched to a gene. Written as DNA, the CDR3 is TGTGCCAGCAGCCCGTGGCAGGGGGCGACCACCGGGGAGCTGTTTTTT. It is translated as CASSPWQGATTGELFF.

CDR3 residues: CASSLGEYQPQHF. The CDR3 nucleotides are TGTGCCAGCAGCTTAGGGGAGTATCAGCCCCAGCATTTT. This chain joins TRBV7-9 and TRBJ1-5; D uncertain. V gave up 1 base and J gave up 5 bases, with 6 bases separating them. The CDR3 consists of 13 residues. The germline V gene encodes CDR1 SEHNR and CDR2 FQNEAQ (reference sequence).

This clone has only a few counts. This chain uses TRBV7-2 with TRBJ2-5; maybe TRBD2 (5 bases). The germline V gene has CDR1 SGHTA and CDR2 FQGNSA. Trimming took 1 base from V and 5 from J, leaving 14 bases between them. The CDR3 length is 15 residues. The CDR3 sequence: CASSLGGLIRETQYF. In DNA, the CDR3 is TGTGCCAGCAGCTTAGGAGGGCTCATTAGGGAGACCCAGTACTTC.

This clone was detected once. CDR3 sequence: CASRPTGVGREQYF. CDR3 coding DNA: TGTGCCAGCAGACCCACAGGGGTGGGGCGGGAGCAGTACTTC. The chain recombines TRBV2 with TRBJ2-7; 7 nucleotides line up with TRBD1. Germline V gene sequence: CDR1 SNHLY, CDR2 FYNNEI. The trim removed 6 bases at V and 7 bases at J, leaving 12 bases unmatched. This CDR3 is built from 14 residues. The full variable domain, its missing parts supplied by reference TRBV2 and TRBJ2-7, is EPEVTQTPSHQVTQMGQEVILRCVPISNHLYFYWYRQILGQKVEFLVSFYNNEISEKSEIFDDQFSVERPDGSNFTLKIRSTKLEDSAMYFCASRPTGVGREQYFGPGTRLTVT.

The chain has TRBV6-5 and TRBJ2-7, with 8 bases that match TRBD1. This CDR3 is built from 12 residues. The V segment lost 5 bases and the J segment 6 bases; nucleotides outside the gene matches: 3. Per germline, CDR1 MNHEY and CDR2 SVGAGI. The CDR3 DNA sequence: TGTGCCAGCAGTGGGACAGGCCCCGAGCAGTACTTC. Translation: CASSGTGPEQYF.

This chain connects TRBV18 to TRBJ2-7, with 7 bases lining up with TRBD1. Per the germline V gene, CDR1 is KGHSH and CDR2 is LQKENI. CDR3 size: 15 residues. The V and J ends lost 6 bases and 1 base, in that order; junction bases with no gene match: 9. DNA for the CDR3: TGTGCCAGCTCTTCGGGACAGCGGTTGTCCTACGAGCAGTACTTC. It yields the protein CASSSGQRLSYEQYF.

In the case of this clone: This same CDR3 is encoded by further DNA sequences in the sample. Here the CDR3 DNA reads TGTGCCAGCAGTTACAACAGAGAGAACACTGAAGCTTTCTTT. It is translated as CASSYNRENTEAFF. The chain recombines TRBV6-5 with TRBJ1-1, with D unclear. CDR3 size: 14 residues. Germline CDR1 is MNHEY and CDR2 is SVGAGI. V shed 2 bases and J shed 1 base, with 8 bases lying between them.

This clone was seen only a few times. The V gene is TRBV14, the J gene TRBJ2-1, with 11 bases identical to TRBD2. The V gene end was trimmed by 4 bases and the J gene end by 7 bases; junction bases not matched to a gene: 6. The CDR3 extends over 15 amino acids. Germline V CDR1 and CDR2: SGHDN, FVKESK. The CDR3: CASSPTGTSGNEQFF. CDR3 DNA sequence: TGTGCCAGCAGCCCGACCGGGACTAGCGGTAATGAGCAGTTCTTC.

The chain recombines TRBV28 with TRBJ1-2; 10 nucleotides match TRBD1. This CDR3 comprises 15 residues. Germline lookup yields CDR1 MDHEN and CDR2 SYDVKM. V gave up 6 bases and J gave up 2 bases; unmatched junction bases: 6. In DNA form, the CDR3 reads TGTGCCAGCAGGGGGACAGGGGCGATAAACTATGGCTACACCTTC. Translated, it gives CASRGTGAINYGYTF.

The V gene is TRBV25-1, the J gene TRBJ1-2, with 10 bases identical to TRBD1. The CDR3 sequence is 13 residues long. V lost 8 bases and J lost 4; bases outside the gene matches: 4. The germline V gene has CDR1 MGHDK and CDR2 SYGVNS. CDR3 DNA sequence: TGTGCCAGCTCTTGGACAGGGGGCTATGGCTACACCTTC. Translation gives CASSWTGGYGYTF.